The 3 T cell receptor beta chains presented below share a single source sample, sequenced in a study of cytomegalovirus exposure and HLA in healthy donors. The PCR made use of 60 Vbeta and 13 Jbeta primers. Profiling relied on immunoSEQ multiplex PCR, and the TCRdb table lists in-frame clones only, not all of them. Counted here are under 150,000 clones, around 81% occurring once; the ten biggest clones make up about 1.8%. The source material was PBMCs. The receptors shown here come from a woman between 45 and 60 years old in good health and CMV-seronegative.

The chain recombines TRBV25-1 with TRBJ2-2; 9 nucleotides line up with TRBD1. The CDR3 contains 17 residues. Per germline, CDR1 MGHDK and CDR2 SYGVNS. Germline trimming cut 5 bases from V and 5 bases from J; bases unmatched to any gene: 12. This CDR3 is CASSSHSGTGYTGELFF. The CDR3 DNA is TGTGCCAGCAGTAGCCATTCCGGGACAGGGTATACCGGGGAGCTGTTTTTT.

This clone was seen only once. This chain links TRBV15 with TRBJ2-1, with TRBD1 identical over 11 bases. From germline, CDR1 is LNHNV and CDR2 YYDKDF (reference sequence). This CDR3 is 14 amino acids long. V lost 4 bases, J lost 10 bases, and 6 bases stayed unmatched. The CDR3 spells CATSTDRGLWEQFF. The CDR3 bases are TGTGCCACCAGCACGGACAGGGGGCTGTGGGAGCAGTTCTTC.

The chain is built from TRBV11-3 and TRBJ2-5; TRBD2 might be the D (7 bases). This CDR3 region has 16 residues. V was cut by 5 bases and J by 4 bases, with 20 bases left in between. CDR1 SGHNT and CDR2 YENEEA come from the germline V gene. The CDR3 DNA reads as TGTGCCAGCAGCCCAAGGGGGGGGGCTACGCTAGAGACCCAGTACTTC. Protein sequence: CASSPRGGATLETQYF.